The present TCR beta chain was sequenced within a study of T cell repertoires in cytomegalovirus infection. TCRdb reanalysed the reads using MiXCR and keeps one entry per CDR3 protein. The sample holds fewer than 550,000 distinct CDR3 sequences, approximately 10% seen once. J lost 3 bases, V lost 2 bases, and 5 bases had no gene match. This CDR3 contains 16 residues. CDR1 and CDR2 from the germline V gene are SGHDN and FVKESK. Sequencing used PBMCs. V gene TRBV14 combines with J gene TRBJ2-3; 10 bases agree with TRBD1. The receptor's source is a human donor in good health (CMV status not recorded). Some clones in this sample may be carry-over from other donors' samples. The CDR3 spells CASSQLGTGVTDTQYF. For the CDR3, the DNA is TGTGCCAGCAGCCAACTCGGGACAGGGGTGACAGATACGCAGTATTTT.